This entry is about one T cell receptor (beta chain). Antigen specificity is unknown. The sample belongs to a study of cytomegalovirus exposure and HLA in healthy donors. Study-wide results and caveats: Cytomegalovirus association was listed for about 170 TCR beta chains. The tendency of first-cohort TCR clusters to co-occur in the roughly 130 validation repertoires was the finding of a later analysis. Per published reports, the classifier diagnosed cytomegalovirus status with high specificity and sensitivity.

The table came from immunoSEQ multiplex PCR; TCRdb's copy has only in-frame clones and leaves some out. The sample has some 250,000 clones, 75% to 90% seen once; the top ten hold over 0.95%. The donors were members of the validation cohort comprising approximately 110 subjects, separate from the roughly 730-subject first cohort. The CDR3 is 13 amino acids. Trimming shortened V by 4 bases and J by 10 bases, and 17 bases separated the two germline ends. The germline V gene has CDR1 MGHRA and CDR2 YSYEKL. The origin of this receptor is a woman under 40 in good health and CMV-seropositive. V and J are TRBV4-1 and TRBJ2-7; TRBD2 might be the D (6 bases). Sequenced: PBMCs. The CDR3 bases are TGCGCCAGCAGCCCACCACAAAGTGGACTACAGTACTTC. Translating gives CASSPPQSGLQYF.